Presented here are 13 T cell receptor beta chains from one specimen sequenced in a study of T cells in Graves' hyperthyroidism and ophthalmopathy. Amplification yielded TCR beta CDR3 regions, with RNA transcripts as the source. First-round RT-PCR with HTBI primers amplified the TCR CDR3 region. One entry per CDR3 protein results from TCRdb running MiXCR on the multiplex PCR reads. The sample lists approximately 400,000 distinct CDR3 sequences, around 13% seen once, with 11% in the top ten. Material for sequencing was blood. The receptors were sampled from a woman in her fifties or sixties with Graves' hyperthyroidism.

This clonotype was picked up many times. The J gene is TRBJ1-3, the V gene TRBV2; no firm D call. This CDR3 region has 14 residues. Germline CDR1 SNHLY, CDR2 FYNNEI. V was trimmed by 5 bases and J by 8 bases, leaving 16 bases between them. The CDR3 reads CASSQASEEDTIYF. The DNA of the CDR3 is TGTGCCAGCAGTCAGGCCTCGGAGGAAGACACCATATATTTT.

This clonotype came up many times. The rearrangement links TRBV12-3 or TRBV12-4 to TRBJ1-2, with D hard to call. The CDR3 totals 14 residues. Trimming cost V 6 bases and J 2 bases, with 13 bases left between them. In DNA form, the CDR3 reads TGTGCCAGCAGCTCTTTCTCTGGCAACTATGGCTACACCTTC. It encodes CASSSFSGNYGYTF.

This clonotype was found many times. The CDR3: CASSLDLGTGAFF. CDR3 coding DNA: TGTGCCAGCAGCTTAGATCTAGGGACAGGGGCTTTCTTT. The genes are TRBV7-9 and TRBJ1-1; 9 nucleotides agree with TRBD1. The trim removed 1 base at V and 11 bases at J, leaving 5 bases unmatched. Germline V gene data show CDR1 as SEHNR and CDR2 as FQNEAQ (reference sequence). This CDR3 has 13 amino acids.

The CDR3 here is CASSEPQVTYEQYF. The CDR3 nucleotides read TGTGCCAGCAGTGAACCCCAGGTGACATACGAGCAGTACTTC. V gene TRBV6-1 combines with J gene TRBJ2-7; D not certain. The germline V gene has CDR1 MNHNS and CDR2 SASEGT. V shed 2 bases and J shed 4 bases, with 12 bases lying between them. This CDR3 is 14 amino acids long.

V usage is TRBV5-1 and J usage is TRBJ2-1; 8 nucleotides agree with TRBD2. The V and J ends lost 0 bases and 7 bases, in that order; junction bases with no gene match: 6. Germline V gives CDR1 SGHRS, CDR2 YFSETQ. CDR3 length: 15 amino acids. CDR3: CASSLAGTSENEQFF. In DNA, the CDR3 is TGCGCCAGCAGCTTGGCCGGGACTAGTGAAAATGAGCAGTTCTTC. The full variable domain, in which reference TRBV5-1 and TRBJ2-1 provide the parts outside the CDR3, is KAGVTQTPRYLIKTRGQQVTLSCSPISGHRSVSWYQQTPGQGLQFLFEYFSETQRNKGNFPGRFSGRQFSNSRSEMNVSTLELGDSALYLCASSLAGTSENEQFFGPGTRLTVL.

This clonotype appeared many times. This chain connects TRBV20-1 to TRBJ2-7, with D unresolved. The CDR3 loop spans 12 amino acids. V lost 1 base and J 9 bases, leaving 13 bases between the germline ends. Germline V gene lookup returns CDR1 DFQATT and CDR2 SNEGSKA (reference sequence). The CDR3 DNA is TGCAGTGCTAGAGGGGGATCGGGCTTGCAGTACTTC. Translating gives CSARGGSGLQYF.

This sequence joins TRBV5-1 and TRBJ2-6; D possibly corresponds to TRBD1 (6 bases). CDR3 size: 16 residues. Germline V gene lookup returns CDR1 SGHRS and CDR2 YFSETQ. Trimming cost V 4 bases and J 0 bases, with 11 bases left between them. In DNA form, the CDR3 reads TGCGCCAGCAGCATCGACAGGCCCTCTGGGGCCAACGTCCTGACTTTC. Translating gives CASSIDRPSGANVLTF.

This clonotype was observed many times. CDR3 region: CASSANLGGEVYQPQHF. Written as DNA, the CDR3 is TGTGCCAGCAGTGCCAACCTCGGGGGCGAGGTATATCAGCCCCAGCATTTT. This chain joins TRBV2 and TRBJ1-5, with D perhaps TRBD1 (6 bases). The V end lost 4 bases, the J end lost 5 bases, and 21 bases lay between the germline ends. Germline V lookup: CDR1 SNHLY, CDR2 FYNNEI. The CDR3 is 17 residues long.

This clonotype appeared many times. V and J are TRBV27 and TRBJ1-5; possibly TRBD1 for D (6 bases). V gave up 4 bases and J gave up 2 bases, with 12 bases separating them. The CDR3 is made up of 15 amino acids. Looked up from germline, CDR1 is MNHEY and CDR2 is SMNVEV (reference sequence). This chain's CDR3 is CASSSGARGNQPQHF. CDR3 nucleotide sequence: TGTGCCAGCAGTTCGGGGGCGCGGGGCAATCAGCCCCAGCATTTT.

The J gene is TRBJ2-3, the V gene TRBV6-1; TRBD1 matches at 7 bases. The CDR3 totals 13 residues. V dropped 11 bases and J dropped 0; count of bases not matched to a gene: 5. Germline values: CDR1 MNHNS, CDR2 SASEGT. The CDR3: CAGRQGSTDTQYF. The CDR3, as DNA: TGTGCCGGACGACAGGGTAGCACAGATACGCAGTATTTT.

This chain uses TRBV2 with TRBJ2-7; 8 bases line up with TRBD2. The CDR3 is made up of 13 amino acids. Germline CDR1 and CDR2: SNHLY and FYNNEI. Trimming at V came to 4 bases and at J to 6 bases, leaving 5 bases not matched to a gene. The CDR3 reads CASSGTAGAEQYF. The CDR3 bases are TGTGCCAGCAGTGGTACAGCGGGAGCCGAGCAGTACTTC.

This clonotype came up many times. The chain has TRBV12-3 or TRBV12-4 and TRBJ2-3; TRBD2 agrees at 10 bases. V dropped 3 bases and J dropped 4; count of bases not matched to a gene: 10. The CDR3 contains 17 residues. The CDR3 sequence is CASSFSGLAAWSDTQYF. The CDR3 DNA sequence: TGTGCCAGCAGTTTTAGCGGACTAGCGGCTTGGTCAGATACGCAGTATTTT.

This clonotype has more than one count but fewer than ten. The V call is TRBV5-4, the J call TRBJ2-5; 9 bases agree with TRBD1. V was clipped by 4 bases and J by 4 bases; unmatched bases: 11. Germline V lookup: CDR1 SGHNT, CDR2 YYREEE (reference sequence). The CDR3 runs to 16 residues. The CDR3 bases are TGTGCCAGCAGCACGACCGCCGGGACAGGGATAGAGACCCAGTACTTC. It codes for CASSTTAGTGIETQYF.